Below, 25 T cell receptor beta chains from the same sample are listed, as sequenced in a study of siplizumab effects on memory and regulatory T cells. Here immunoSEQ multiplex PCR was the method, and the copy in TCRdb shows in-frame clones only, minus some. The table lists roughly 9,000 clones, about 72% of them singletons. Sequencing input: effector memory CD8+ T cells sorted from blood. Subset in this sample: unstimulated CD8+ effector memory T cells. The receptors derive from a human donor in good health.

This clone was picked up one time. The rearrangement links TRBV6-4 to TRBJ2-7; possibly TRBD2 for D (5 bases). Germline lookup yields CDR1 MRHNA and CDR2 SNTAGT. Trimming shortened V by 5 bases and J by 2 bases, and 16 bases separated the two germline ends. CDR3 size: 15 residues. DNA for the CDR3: TGTGCCAGCAGTTCCTATTTAGCGCCTACCTACGAGCAGTACTTC. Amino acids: CASSSYLAPTYEQYF.

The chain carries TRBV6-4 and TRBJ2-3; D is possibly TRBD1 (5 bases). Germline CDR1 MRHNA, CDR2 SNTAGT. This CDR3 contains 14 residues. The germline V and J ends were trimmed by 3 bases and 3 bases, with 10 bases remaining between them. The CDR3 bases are TGTGCCAGCAGTGAGGGGCAGCCGACAGATACGCAGTATTTT. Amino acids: CASSEGQPTDTQYF.

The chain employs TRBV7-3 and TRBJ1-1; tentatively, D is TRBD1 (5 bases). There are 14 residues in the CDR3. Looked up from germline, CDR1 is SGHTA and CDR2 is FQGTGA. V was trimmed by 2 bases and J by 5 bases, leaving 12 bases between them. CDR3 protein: CASSLHQGSTEAFF. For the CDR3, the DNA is TGTGCCAGCAGCTTACACCAGGGATCTACTGAAGCTTTCTTT.

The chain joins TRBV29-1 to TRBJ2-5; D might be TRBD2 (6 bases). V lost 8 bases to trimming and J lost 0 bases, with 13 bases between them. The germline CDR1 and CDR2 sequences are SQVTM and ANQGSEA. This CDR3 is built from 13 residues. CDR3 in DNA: TGCAGCATTGGAGGGGCCTACCAAGAGACCCAGTACTTC. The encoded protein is CSIGGAYQETQYF.

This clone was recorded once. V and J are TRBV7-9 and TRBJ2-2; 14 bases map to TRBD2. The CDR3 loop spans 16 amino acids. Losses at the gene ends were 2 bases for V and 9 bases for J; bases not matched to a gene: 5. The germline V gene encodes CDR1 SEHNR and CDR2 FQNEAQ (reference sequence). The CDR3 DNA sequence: TGTGCCAGCAGCTTACTCGGGACTAGCGGGAGCCGGGAGCTGTTTTTT. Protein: CASSLLGTSGSRELFF.

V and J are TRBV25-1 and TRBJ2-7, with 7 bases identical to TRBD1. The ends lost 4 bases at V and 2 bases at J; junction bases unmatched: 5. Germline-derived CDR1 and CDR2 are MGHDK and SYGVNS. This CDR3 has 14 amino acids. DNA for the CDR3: TGTGCCAGCAGTGGGACAGGTGATGCCTACGAGCAGTACTTC. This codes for CASSGTGDAYEQYF.

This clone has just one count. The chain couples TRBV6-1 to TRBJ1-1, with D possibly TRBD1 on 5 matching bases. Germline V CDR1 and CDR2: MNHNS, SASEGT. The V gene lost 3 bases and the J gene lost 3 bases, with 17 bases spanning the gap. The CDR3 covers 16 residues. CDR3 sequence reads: CASSEGVWGEDTEAFF. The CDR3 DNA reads TGTGCCAGCAGTGAGGGTGTGTGGGGCGAGGACACTGAAGCTTTCTTT.

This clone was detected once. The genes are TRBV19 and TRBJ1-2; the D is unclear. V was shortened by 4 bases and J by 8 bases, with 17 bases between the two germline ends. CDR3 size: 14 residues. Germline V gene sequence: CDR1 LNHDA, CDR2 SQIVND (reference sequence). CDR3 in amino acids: CASSTIARFRGYTF. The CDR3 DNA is TGTGCCAGTAGTACGATTGCAAGATTCCGAGGCTACACCTTC.

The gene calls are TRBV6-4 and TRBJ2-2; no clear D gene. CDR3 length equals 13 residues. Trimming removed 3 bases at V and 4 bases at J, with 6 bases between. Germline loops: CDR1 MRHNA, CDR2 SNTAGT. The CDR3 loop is CASSESGTGELFF. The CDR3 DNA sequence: TGTGCCAGCAGTGAATCAGGCACCGGGGAGCTGTTTTTT.

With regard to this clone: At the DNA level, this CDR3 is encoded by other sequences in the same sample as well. CDR3 nucleotide sequence: TGTGCCAGCAGCGAGGGGCGGGGAGAGACCGGGGAGCTGTTTTTT. The encoded protein is CASSEGRGETGELFF. This chain joins TRBV6-5 and TRBJ2-2, with TRBD2 as a possible D gene (6 bases). CDR3 size: 15 residues. Germline CDR1 is MNHEY and CDR2 is SVGAGI. The V and J ends lost 6 bases and 5 bases respectively, with 16 bases between them.

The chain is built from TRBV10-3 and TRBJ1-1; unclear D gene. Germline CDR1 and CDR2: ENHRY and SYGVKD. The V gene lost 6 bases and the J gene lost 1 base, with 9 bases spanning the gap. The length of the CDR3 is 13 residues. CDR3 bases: TGTGCCATCAGGAGCACTCGGAACACTGAAGCTTTCTTT. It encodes CAIRSTRNTEAFF.

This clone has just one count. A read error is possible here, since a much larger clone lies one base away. The CDR3: CASSLVQYGYTF. Here the CDR3 DNA reads TGTGCCAGCAGCTTGGTACAGTATGGCTACACCTTC. This rearrangement joins TRBV5-6 to TRBJ1-2; no clear D. Per the germline V gene, CDR1 is SGHDT and CDR2 is YYEEEE. This CDR3 has 12 amino acids. Trimming took off 0 bases at V and 5 bases at J, with 5 bases between the two ends.

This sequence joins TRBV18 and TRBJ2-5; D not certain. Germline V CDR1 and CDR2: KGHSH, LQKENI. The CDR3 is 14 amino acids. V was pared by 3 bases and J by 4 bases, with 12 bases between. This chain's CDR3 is CASSPVEVGETQYF. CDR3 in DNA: TGTGCCAGCTCACCGGTAGAGGTAGGAGAGACCCAGTACTTC. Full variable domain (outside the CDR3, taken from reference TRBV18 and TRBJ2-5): NAGVMQNPRHLVRRRGQEARLRCSPMKGHSHVYWYRQLPEEGLKFMVYLQKENIIDESGMPKERFSAEFPKEGPSILRIQQVVRGDSAAYFCASSPVEVGETQYFGPGTRLLVL.

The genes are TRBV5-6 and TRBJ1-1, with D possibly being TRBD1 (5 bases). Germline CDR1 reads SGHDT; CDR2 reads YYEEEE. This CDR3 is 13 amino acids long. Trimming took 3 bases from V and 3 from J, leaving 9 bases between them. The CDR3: CASSSQGDTEAFF. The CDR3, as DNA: TGTGCCAGCAGCTCGCAGGGAGACACTGAAGCTTTCTTT.

CDR3 nucleotide sequence: TGTGCCAGCAGTCCCGGGGGTAGGGATAGGGCTTTCTTT. Residues: CASSPGGRDRAFF. The J gene is TRBJ1-1, the V gene TRBV27, with D maybe TRBD1 (5 bases). Germline assignment: CDR1 MNHEY and CDR2 SMNVEV (reference sequence). The V and J ends lost 5 bases and 11 bases respectively, with 18 bases between them. The CDR3 totals 13 residues.

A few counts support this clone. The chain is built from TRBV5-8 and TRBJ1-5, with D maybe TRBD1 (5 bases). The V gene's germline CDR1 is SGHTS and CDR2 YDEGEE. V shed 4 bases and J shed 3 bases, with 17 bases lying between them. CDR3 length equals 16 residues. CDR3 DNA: TGTGCCAGCAGCCAAGTTAGCGGGGGAAACAATCAGCCCCAGCATTTT. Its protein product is CASSQVSGGNNQPQHF.

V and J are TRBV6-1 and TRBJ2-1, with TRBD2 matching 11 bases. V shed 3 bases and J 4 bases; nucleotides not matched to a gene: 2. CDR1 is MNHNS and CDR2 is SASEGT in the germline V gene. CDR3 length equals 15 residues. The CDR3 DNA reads TGTGCCAGCAGTGATGGGACTAGCGGATACAATGAGCAGTTCTTC. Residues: CASSDGTSGYNEQFF.

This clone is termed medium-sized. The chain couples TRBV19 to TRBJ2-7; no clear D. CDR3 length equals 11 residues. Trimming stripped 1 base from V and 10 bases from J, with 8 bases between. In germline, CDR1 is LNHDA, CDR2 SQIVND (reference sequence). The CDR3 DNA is TGTGCCAGTAGTATAGGACCGAGCCAGTACTTC. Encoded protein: CASSIGPSQYF.

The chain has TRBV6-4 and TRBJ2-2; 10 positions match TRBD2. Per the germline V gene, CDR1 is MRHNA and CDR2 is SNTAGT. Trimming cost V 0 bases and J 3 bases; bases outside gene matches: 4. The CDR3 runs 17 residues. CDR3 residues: CASSDSDSGGHTGELFF. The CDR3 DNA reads TGTGCCAGCAGTGACTCGGATAGCGGGGGGCACACCGGGGAGCTGTTTTTT.

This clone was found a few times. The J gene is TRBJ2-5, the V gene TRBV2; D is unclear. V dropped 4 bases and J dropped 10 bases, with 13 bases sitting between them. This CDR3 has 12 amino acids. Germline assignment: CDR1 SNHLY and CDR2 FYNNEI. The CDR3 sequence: CASSGPPKGQYF. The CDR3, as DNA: TGTGCCAGCAGTGGCCCTCCTAAGGGCCAGTACTTC.

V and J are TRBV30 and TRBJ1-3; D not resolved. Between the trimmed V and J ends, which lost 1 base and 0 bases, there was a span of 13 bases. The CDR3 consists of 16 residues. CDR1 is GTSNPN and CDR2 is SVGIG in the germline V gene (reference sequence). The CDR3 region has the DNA TGTGCCTGGAGTGAGGTGGGCGGAATCTCTGGAAACACCATATATTTT. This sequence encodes CAWSEVGGISGNTIYF.

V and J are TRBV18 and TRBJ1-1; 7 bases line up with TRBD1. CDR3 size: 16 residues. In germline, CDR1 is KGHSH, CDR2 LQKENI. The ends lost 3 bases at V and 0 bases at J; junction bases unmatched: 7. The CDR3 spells CASSPAGGGVNTEAFF. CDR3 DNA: TGTGCCAGCTCACCCGCAGGGGGGGGTGTGAACACTGAAGCTTTCTTT.

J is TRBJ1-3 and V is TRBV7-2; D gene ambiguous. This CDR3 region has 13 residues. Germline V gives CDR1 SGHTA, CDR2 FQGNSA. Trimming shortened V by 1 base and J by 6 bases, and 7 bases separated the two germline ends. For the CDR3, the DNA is TGTGCCAGCAGCTTAGTTGATAAAAACACCATATATTTT. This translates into CASSLVDKNTIYF.

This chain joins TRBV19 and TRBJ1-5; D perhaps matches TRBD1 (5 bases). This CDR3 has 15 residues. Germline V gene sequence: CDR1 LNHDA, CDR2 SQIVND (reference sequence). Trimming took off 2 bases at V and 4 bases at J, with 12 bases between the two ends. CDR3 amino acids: CASSIQVGGNQPQHF. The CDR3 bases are TGTGCCAGTAGTATACAGGTGGGGGGGAATCAGCCCCAGCATTTT.

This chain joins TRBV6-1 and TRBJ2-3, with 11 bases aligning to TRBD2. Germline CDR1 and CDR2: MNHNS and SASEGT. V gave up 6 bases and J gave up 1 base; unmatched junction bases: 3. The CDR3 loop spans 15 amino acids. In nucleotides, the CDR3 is TGTGCCAGCAGAATACTAGCGGGGGGCACAGATACGCAGTATTTT. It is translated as CASRILAGGTDTQYF.